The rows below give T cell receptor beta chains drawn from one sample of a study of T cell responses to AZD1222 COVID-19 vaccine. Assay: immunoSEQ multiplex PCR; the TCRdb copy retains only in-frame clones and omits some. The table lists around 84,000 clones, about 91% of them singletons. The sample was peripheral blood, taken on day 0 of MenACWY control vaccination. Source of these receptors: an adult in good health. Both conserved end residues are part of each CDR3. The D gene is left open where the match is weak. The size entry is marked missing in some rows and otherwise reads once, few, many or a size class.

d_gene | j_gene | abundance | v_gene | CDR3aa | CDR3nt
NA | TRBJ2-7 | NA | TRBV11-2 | CASSPRHQEGYEQYF | TGTGCCAGCAGCCCACGGCACCAGGAGGGCTACGAGCAGTACTTC
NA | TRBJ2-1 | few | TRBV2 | CASESGQNEQFF | TGTGCCAGCGAGAGCGGGCAAAATGAGCAGTTCTTC
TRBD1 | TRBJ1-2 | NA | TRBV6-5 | CASSRGTGGGYTF | TGTGCCAGCAGTCGCGGGACAGGGGGTGGCTACACCTTC
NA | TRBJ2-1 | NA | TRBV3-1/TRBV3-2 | CASSPRALGMGSNEQFF | TGTGCCAGCAGCCCGCGTGCGTTGGGTATGGGGTCCAATGAGCAGTTCTTC
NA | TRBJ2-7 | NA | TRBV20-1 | CSASGGAYEQYF | TGCAGTGCTAGTGGCGGAGCCTACGAGCAGTACTTC
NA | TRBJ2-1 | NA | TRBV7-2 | CASSLVGGTYNEQFF | TGTGCCAGCAGCTTAGTCGGGGGCACCTACAATGAGCAGTTCTTC
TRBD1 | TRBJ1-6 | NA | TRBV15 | CATSYDRGRGSPLHF | TGTGCCACCAGCTACGACAGGGGCAGAGGATCACCCCTCCACTTT
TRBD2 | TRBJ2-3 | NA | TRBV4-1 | CASSQGLAATDTQYF | TGCGCCAGCAGCCAAGGACTAGCGGCAACAGATACGCAGTATTTT
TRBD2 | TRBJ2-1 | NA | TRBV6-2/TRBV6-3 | CASSYSGGRGNEQFF | TGTGCCAGCAGTTACTCAGGCGGGAGGGGAAATGAGCAGTTCTTC
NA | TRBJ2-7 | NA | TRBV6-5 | CASSYNSLYSRSEQYF | TGTGCCAGCAGTTACAATAGCTTGTACTCGAGATCGGAGCAGTACTTC
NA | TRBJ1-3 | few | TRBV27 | CASSFVPVGQFGNTIYF | TGTGCCAGCAGTTTCGTACCCGTCGGACAGTTTGGAAACACCATATATTTT
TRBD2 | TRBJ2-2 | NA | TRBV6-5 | CASSSSWRGFGELFF | TGTGCCAGCAGCTCGTCTTGGCGGGGGTTCGGGGAGCTGTTTTTT
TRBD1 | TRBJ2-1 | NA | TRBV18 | CASSPRDSPTYNEQFF | TGTGCCAGCTCACCCCGGGACAGCCCAACCTACAATGAGCAGTTCTTC
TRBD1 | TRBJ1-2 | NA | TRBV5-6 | CASSPGQGSLFGYTF | TGTGCCAGCAGCCCAGGACAGGGTTCGCTTTTTGGCTACACCTTC